The clone carrying this TCR beta chain was counted ten times or more. Its target is not known. These data originate in a study of human T cells and chemical hapten exposure. The overall study: Sensitization used 2% DPC on approximately 2 cm by approximately 2 cm upper inner arm skin. General observations from the study: Compared to controls, expanded TCRs made significantly more large clusters of similar CDR3s.

Using its own MiXCR run on the RACE reads, TCRdb lists one record per CDR3 protein. The table lists tens of thousands of distinct CDR3 sequences, 7.6% of them singletons. Germline CDR1 and CDR2: SEHNR and FQNEAQ (reference sequence). The CDR3 has 13 amino acids. V dropped 0 bases and J dropped 5 bases, with 7 bases sitting between them. Noted time point: pre-sensitization, week 0. Treatment of the sample: therapeutic diphenylcyclopropenone sensitization with weekly scalp DPC. The sequence came from a woman aged 45-65 years with alopecia areata. Some clones in this sample may be carry-over from other donors' samples. The J gene is TRBJ2-5, the V gene TRBV7-9; the D is unclear. The sample was whole blood, taken in connection with sensitization to the hapten diphenylcyclopropenone (DPC). CDR3 in DNA: TGTGCCAGCAGCTTAGCGTCAGCCGAGACCCAGTACTTC. Protein product: CASSLASAETQYF.